A single sample gave rise to the 10 T cell receptor beta chains below, sequenced in a study of T cell changes during pregnancy in multiple sclerosis. Clones were read by immunoSEQ multiplex PCR, and TCRdb kept only the in-frame ones, dropping some. The sample includes around 50,000 clones, nearly 95% of them seen just once. The input for sequencing was CD4+ T cells from peripheral blood mononuclear cells, taken after pregnancy. The receptors originated from a female donor in good health, enrolled as a control in a pregnancy study.

CDR3 residues: CASSLRTGGSSYNEQFF. CDR3 bases: TGTGCCAGCAGCTTAAGGACCGGGGGGAGCTCCTACAATGAGCAGTTCTTC. The chain is built from TRBV11-3 and TRBJ2-1; 7 nucleotides match TRBD2. This CDR3 region has 17 residues. V lost 2 bases to trimming and J lost 0 bases; unmatched junction nucleotides: 7. CDR1 is SGHNT, CDR2 YENEEA, per germline. Full variable domain (missing parts from reference TRBV11-3 and TRBJ2-1): EAGVVQSPRYKIIEKKQPVAFWCNPISGHNTLYWYLQNLGQGPELLIRYENEEAVDDSQLPKDRFSAERLKGVDSTLKIQPAELGDSAVYLCASSLRTGGSSYNEQFFGPGTRLTVL.

This chain uses TRBV10-3 with TRBJ1-1, with a possible D match to TRBD1 (6 bases). The germline V gene encodes CDR1 ENHRY and CDR2 SYGVKD. V lost 6 bases to trimming and J lost 1 base, with 9 bases between them. CDR3 size: 13 residues. The CDR3, as DNA: TGTGCCATCAGAGCAGGGGCGAACACTGAAGCTTTCTTT. It is translated as CAIRAGANTEAFF.

The CDR3 DNA reads as TGTGCCAGCAGTAGAACAGGGATCTCTGGAAACACCATATATTTT. Protein sequence: CASSRTGISGNTIYF. The chain joins TRBV2 to TRBJ1-3; D may be TRBD1 (6 bases). V lost 5 bases and J lost 0, with 11 bases in between. The CDR3 runs 15 residues. Per germline, CDR1 SNHLY and CDR2 FYNNEI. The complete variable domain, with remaining parts taken from reference TRBV2 and TRBJ1-3, reads EPEVTQTPSHQVTQMGQEVILRCVPISNHLYFYWYRQILGQKVEFLVSFYNNEISEKSEIFDDQFSVERPDGSNFTLKIRSTKLEDSAMYFCASSRTGISGNTIYFGEGSWLTVV.

The rearrangement links TRBV10-3 to TRBJ2-4; D possibly corresponds to TRBD1 (6 bases). Trimming removed 10 bases from V and 0 bases from J, with 16 bases in between. This CDR3 comprises 15 residues. Germline loops: CDR1 ENHRY, CDR2 SYGVKD. CDR3 sequence (DNA): TGTGCCACCCAAGCCGTACAGGGAGCCAAAAACATTCAGTACTTC. Its translation: CATQAVQGAKNIQYF.

The rearrangement links TRBV6-5 to TRBJ1-2; D perhaps matches TRBD1 (6 bases). This CDR3 is built from 13 residues. The germline V and J ends were trimmed by 5 bases and 7 bases, with 14 bases remaining between them. The V gene's germline CDR1 is MNHEY and CDR2 SVGAGI. The CDR3 here is CASSPGRGIGYTF. CDR3 in DNA: TGTGCCAGCAGTCCGGGGAGGGGGATTGGCTACACCTTC.

This clone was counted only a few times. The chain joins TRBV5-6 to TRBJ1-1; D gene ambiguous. The V gene's germline CDR1 is SGHDT and CDR2 YYEEEE. Trimming removed 0 bases at V and 1 base at J, with 16 bases between. CDR3 length equals 17 residues. The chain's CDR3 is CASSLEVVGEENTEAFF. CDR3 DNA: TGTGCCAGCAGCTTGGAAGTGGTCGGGGAGGAGAACACTGAAGCTTTCTTT.

V gene TRBV4-1 combines with J gene TRBJ2-7, with D tentatively TRBD2 (5 bases). The CDR3 consists of 13 residues. Germline V gene data show CDR1 as MGHRA and CDR2 as YSYEKL. V was pared by 0 bases and J by 7 bases, with 10 bases between. The CDR3 bases are TGCGCCAGCAGCCAAGATCTAAGGAGGGAGCAGTACTTC. Translation: CASSQDLRREQYF.

The rearrangement joins TRBV9 to TRBJ2-2; the D gene is possibly TRBD1 (6 bases). V was trimmed by 3 bases and J by 0 bases, leaving 12 bases between them. Germline loops: CDR1 SGDLS, CDR2 YYNGEE. CDR3 length: 16 residues. The CDR3 region has the DNA TGTGCCAGCAGCGAGACGGGACACCCGAACACCGGGGAGCTGTTTTTT. It is translated as CASSETGHPNTGELFF.

The chain carries TRBV5-4 and TRBJ2-7; TRBD1 agrees at 10 bases. The V gene's germline CDR1 is SGHNT and CDR2 YYREEE (reference sequence). The CDR3 length is 16 residues. The ends lost 4 bases at V and 6 bases at J; junction bases unmatched: 13. Written as DNA, the CDR3 is TGTGCCAGCAGCGCGGGTCCGGGACAGGGGTTGGGCGAGCAGTACTTC. Residues: CASSAGPGQGLGEQYF. Supplemented by reference TRBV5-4 and TRBJ2-7, the full variable domain reads ETGVTQSPTHLIKTRGQQVTLRCSSQSGHNTVSWYQQALGQGPQFIFQYYREEENGRGNFPPRFSGLQFPNYSSELNVNALELDDSALYLCASSAGPGQGLGEQYFGPGTRLTVT.

The rearrangement uses TRBV7-8 and TRBJ2-7, with TRBD2 matching over 9 bases. From germline, CDR1 is SGHVS and CDR2 FQNEAQ. The CDR3 covers 15 residues. V lost 5 bases, J lost 5 bases, and 10 bases stayed unmatched. The chain's CDR3 is CASSNRGGAVDEQYF. In DNA form, the CDR3 reads TGTGCCAGCAGCAATCGCGGGGGGGCCGTCGACGAGCAGTACTTC.